The T cell receptor beta chain under discussion was sequenced for a study of PD-1 blockade in classical Hodgkin lymphoma. Study-wide results and limits: Newly diagnosed patients had diversity similar to the baseline diversity of complete responders. Lower baseline TCR diversity was reported for newly diagnosed patients than for healthy donors. Repertoire differences have undefined causes, possibly disease activity or prior therapy.

This CDR3 has 17 amino acids. CDR1 and CDR2 from the germline V gene are SGDLS and YYNGEE. V lost 0 bases and J lost 2, with 17 bases in between. Repertoires were generated with immunoSEQ multiplex PCR, while TCRdb's copy carries only in-frame clones and drops some. Seen here are 23,000 or so clones, approximately 80% observed once, and the top ten hold roughly 6.7%. Each patient relapsed following autologous stem cell transplantation, and prior brentuximab vedotin exposure differed. Points on this clone: Antigen: not known.

The V call is TRBV9, the J call TRBJ1-1, with a possible D match to TRBD1 (5 bases). The sample here was peripheral blood mononuclear cells (PBMCs), taken at baseline. The sequence was collected from a human donor with classical Hodgkin lymphoma. This chain's CDR3 is CASSVGAGGPGNTEAFF. DNA for the CDR3: TGTGCCAGCAGCGTAGGCGCTGGGGGACCTGGAAACACTGAAGCTTTCTTT.